The clone carrying this TCR beta chain was observed a handful of times. Time point denoted: pre-sensitization, week 0. This sample's treatment: therapeutic diphenylcyclopropenone sensitization with weekly scalp DPC. The CDR3 has 16 amino acids. Germline-derived CDR1 and CDR2 are SNHLY and FYNNEI. The V end was cut by 4 bases, the J end by 4 bases, with 16 bases between. A single record per CDR3 protein comes from TCRdb applying MiXCR to the RACE reads. The table shows 90,000 or so distinct CDR3 sequences, with over 6.5% occurring only once. This record comes from a study of human T cells and chemical hapten exposure.

The input for sequencing was whole blood, taken in connection with sensitization to the hapten diphenylcyclopropenone (DPC). V usage is TRBV2 and J usage is TRBJ1-4, with D perhaps TRBD1 (6 bases). The source of this sequence is a man aged 40-49 years with alopecia areata. Some clones in this sample may be carry-over from other donors' samples. The CDR3 reads CASSVGQGRVNEKLFF. DNA of the CDR3: TGTGCCAGCAGTGTTGGGCAGGGGAGAGTTAATGAAAAACTGTTTTTT.